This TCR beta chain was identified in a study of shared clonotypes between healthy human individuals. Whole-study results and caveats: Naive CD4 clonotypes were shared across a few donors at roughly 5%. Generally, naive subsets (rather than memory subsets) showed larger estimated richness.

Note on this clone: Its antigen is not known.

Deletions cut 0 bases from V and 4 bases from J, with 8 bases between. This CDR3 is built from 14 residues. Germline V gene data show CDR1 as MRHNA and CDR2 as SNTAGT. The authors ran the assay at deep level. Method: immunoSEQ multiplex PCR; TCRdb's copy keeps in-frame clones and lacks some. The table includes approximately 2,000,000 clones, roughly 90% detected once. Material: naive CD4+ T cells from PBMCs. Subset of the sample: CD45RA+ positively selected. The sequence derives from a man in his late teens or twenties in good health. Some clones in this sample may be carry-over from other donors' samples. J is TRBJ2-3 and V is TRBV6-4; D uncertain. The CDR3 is CASSDSAAPDTQYF. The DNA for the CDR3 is TGTGCCAGCAGTGACTCAGCAGCCCCAGATACGCAGTATTTT.